This section outlines one T cell receptor beta chain sequence together with its context. TCRdb's copy holds only in-frame clones and misses some; the assay was immunoSEQ multiplex PCR. The table has 80,000 or so clones, 80% to 95% seen once; the top ten hold around 0.64%. The data are from a study of OX40 agonist ivuxolimab in advanced cancers. The specimen comprised CD4+ or CD8+ T cells sorted from blood, sampled in a trial of the OX40 agonist ivuxolimab. The source of this sequence is an adult with an advanced solid tumor such as melanoma, head and neck, liver or kidney cancer.

The CDR3 here is CASSPRGVHTEAFF. The CDR3 DNA sequence: TGTGCCAGCAGCCCAAGGGGGGTACACACTGAAGCTTTCTTT. The chain couples TRBV13 to TRBJ1-1; tentative D call: TRBD1 (6 bases). This CDR3 region has 14 residues. Germline assignment: CDR1 PRHDT and CDR2 FYEKMQ (reference sequence). Trimming shortened V by 5 bases and J by 3 bases, and 13 bases separated the two germline ends.